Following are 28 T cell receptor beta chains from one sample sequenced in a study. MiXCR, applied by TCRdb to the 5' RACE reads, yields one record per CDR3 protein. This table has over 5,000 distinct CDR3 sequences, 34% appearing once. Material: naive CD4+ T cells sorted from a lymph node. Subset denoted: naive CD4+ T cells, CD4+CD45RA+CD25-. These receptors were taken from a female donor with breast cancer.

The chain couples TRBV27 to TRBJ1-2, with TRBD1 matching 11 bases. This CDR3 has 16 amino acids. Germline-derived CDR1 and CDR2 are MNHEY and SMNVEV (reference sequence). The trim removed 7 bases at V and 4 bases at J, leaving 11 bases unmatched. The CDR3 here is CASIGQGASKRYGYTF. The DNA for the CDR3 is TGTGCCAGCATAGGACAGGGGGCGTCGAAGCGCTATGGCTACACCTTC.

This CDR3 is CSVAGAYEQYV. DNA of the CDR3: TGCAGTGTGGCGGGGGCCTACGAGCAGTACGTC. This chain links TRBV20-1 with TRBJ2-7; 7 nucleotides match TRBD2. This CDR3 has 11 residues. The V gene end was trimmed by 7 bases and the J gene end by 2 bases; junction bases not matched to a gene: 2. CDR1 is DFQATT, CDR2 SNEGSKA, per germline (reference sequence).

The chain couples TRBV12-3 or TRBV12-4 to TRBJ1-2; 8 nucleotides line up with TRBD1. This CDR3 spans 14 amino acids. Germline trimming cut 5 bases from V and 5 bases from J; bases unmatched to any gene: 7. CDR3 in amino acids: CASSPSTGGYGYTF. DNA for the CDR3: TGTGCCAGCAGTCCCTCAACAGGGGGATATGGCTACACCTTC.

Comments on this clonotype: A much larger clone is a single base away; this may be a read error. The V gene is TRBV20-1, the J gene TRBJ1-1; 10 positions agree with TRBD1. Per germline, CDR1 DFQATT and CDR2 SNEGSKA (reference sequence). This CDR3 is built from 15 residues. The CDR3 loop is CSPGQGGSPDTEALF. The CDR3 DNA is TGCAGTCCCGGACAGGGGGGTTCTCCGGACACTGAAGCTCTCTTT.

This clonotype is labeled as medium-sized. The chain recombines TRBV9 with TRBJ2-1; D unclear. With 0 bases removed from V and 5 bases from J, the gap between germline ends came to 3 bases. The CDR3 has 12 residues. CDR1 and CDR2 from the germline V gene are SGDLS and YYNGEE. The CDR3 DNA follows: TGTGCCAGCAGCGTAGGAAACAATGAGCAGTTCTTC. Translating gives CASSVGNNEQFF.

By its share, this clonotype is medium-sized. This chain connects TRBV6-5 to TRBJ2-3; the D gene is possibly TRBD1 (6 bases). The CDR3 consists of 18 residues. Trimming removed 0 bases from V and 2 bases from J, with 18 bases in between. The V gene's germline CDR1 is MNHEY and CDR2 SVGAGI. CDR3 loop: CASSYSSARGHSTDTQYF. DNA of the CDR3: TGTGCCAGCAGTTACTCCTCGGCAAGGGGACACTCCACAGATACGCAGTATTTT.

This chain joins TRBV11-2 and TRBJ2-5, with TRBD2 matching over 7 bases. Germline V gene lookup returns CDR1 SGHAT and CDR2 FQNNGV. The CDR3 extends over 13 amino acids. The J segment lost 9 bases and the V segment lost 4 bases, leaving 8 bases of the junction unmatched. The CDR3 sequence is CASSYGDREAQYF. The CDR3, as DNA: TGTGCCAGCAGCTATGGGGATCGGGAGGCCCAGTACTTC.

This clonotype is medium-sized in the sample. This CDR3 is CASSSFGRNNEQFF. In nucleotides, the CDR3 is TGTGCCAGCAGCTCGTTTGGCAGAAACAATGAGCAGTTCTTC. The chain employs TRBV11-2 and TRBJ2-1, with D hard to call. V lost 4 bases and J 5 bases, leaving 12 bases between the germline ends. This CDR3 contains 14 residues. CDR1 SGHAT and CDR2 FQNNGV come from the germline V gene.

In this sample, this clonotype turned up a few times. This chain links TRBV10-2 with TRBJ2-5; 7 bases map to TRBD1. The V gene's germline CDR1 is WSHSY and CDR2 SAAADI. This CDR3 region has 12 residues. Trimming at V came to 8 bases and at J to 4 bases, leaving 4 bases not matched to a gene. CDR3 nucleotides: TGCGCCAGCGACCCAGGGGGAGAGACCCAGTACTTC. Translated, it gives CASDPGGETQYF.

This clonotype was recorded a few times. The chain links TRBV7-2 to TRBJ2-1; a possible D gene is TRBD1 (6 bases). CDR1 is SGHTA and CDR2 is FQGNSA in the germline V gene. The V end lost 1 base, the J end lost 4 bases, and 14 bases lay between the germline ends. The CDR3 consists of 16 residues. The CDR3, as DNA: TGTGCCAGCAGCTTAGATAGTGGGGGCTCGTACAATGAGCAGTTCTTC. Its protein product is CASSLDSGGSYNEQFF.

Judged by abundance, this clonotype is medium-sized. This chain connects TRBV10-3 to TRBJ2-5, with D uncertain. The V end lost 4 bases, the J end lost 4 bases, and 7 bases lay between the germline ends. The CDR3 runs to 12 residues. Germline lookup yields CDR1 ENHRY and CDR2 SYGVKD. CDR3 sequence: CAISVGLETQYF. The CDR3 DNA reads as TGTGCCATCAGTGTTGGATTAGAGACCCAGTACTTC.

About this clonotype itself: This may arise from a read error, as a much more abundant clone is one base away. The DNA for the CDR3 is TGTGCCAGCAGTTTATGGGGGAGGCCTGTGGGCCACACCTTC. It translates to CASSLWGRPVGHTF. This chain connects TRBV12-3 or TRBV12-4 to TRBJ1-2, with D tentatively TRBD1 (5 bases). Between the trimmed V and J ends, which lost 2 bases and 12 bases, there was a span of 19 bases. The CDR3 spans 14 residues.

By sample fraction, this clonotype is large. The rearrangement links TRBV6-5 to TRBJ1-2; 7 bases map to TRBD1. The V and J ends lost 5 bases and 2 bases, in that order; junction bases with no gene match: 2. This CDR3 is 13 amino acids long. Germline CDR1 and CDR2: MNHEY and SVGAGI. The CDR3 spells CASSQQGNYGYTF. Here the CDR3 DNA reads TGTGCCAGCAGTCAACAGGGGAACTATGGCTACACCTTC.

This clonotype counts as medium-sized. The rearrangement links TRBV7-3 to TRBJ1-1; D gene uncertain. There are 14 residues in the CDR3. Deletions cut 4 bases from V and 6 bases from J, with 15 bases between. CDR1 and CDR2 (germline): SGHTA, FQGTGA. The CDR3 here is CASSSNADGSEAFF. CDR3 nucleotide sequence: TGTGCCAGCAGCTCTAACGCGGACGGTTCTGAAGCTTTCTTT.

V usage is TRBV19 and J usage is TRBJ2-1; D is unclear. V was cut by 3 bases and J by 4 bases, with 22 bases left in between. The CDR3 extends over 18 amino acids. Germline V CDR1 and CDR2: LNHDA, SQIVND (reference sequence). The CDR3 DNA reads TGTGCCAGTAGTATCTTCCAAGGGTCGGGTACGGGTTACAATGAGCAGTTCTTC. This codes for CASSIFQGSGTGYNEQFF.

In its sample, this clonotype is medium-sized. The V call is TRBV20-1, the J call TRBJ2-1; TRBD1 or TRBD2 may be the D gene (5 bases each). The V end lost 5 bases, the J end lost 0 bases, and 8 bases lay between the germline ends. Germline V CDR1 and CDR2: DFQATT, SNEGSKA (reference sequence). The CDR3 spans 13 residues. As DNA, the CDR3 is TGCAGTGCTGAAGGGACCTCCTACAATGAGCAGTTCTTC. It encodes CSAEGTSYNEQFF.

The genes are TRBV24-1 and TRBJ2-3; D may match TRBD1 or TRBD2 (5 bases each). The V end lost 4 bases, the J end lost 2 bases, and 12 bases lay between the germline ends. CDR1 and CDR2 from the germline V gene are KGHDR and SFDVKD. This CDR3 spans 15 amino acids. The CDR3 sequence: CATSDPGTPTDTQYF. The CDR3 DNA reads TGTGCCACCAGTGACCCCGGGACCCCCACAGATACGCAGTATTTT.

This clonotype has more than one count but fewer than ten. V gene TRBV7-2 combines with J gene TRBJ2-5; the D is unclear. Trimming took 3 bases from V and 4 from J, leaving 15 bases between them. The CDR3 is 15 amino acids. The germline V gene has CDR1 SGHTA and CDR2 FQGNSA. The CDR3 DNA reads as TGTGCCAGCAGCTTGGCTGCCGGCGTCAGAGAGACCCAGTACTTC. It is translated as CASSLAAGVRETQYF.

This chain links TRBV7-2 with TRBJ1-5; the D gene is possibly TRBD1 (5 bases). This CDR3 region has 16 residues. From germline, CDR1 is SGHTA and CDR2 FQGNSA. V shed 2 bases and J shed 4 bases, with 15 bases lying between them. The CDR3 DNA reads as TGTGCCAGCAGCTTATCCGGGACTGCAAATAATCAGCCCCAGCATTTT. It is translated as CASSLSGTANNQPQHF.

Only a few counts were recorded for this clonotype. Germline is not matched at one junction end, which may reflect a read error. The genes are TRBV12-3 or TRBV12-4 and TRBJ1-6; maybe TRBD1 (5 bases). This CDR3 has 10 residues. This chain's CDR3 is CASSLDDSCF. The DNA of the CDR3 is TGTGCCAGCAGTTTAGACGACAGCTGCTTT.

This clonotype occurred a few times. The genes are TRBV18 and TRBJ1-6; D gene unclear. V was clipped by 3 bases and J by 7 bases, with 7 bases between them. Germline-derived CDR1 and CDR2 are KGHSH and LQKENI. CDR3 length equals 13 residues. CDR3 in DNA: TGTGCCAGCTCACCGGAACAAAATTCACCCCTCCACTTT. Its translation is CASSPEQNSPLHF.

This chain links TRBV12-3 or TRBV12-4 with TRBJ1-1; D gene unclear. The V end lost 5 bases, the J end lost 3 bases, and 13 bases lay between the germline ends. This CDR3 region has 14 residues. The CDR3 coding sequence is TGTGCCAGCAGTGCTCACCACAGTGACACTGAAGCTTTCTTT. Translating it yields CASSAHHSDTEAFF.

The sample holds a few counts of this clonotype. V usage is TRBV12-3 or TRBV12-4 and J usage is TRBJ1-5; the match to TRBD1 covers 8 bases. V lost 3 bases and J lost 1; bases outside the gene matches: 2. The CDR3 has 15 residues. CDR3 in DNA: TGTGCCAGCAGTTTGGACAGGGAAAGCAATCAGCCCCAGCATTTT. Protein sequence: CASSLDRESNQPQHF.

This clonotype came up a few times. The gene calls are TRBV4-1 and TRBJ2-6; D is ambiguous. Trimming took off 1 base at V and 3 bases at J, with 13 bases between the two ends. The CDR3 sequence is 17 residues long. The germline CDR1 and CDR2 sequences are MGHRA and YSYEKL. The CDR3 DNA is TGCGCCAGCAGCCAAGTTATTGGCCCTCATGGGGCCAACGTCCTGACTTTC. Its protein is CASSQVIGPHGANVLTF.

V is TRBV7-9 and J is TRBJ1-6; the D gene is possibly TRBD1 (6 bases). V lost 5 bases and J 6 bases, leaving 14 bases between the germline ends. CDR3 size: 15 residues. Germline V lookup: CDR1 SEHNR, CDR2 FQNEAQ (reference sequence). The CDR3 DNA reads TGTGCCAGCAGCCGAGGCGGGGGCCGTAATTCACCCCTCCACTTT. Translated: CASSRGGGRNSPLHF.

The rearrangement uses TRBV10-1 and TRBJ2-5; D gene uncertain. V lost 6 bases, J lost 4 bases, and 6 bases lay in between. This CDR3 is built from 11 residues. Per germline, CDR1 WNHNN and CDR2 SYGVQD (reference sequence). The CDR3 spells CASRTGETQYF. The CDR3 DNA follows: TGCGCCAGCAGAACCGGAGAGACCCAGTACTTC.

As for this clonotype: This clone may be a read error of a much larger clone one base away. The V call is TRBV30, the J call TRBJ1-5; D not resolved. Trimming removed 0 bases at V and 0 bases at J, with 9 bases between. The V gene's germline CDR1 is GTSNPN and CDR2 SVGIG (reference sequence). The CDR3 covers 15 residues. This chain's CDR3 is CAWSVGHFSNQPQHF. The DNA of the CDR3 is TGTGCCTGGAGTGTCGGGCACTTTAGCAATCAGCCCCAGCATTTT.

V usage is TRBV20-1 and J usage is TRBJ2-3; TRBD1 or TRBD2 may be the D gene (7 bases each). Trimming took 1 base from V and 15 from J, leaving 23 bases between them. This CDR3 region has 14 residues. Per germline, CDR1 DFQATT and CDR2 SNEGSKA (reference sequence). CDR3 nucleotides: TGCAGTGCTAGAGCTGGCGCGGGAGCCAGGGGGTTTTATTTT. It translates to CSARAGAGARGFYF.